One and the same sample provided the 3 T cell receptor beta chains below, sequenced in a study of T cells expressing NK-cell markers. Reprocessing the 5' RACE reads, TCRdb reports a single entry for every CDR3 protein and omits DNA. There are more than 250,000 distinct CDR3 sequences in the sample, with about 0.39% held by the top ten. Sequencing used blood T cells: a sorted CD56 or NKG2C T cell subset, CD4+ or CD8+ T cells, or bulk PBMC T cells (not recorded which). The source of these receptors is a man between 18 and 29 years old in good health.

The chain has TRBV5-4 and TRBJ2-1; TCRdb's D gene call, TRBD2, goes unchecked for lack of DNA. Germline CDR1 is SGHNT and CDR2 is YYREEE (reference sequence). This CDR3 has 13 amino acids. The CDR3 loop reads CASSLTSVNEQFF.

The rearrangement links TRBV18 to TRBJ2-1; TCRdb calls TRBD2, which cannot be checked without DNA. Germline V gives CDR1 KGHSH, CDR2 LQKENI. This CDR3 contains 15 residues. The CDR3 reads CASSPRRERRNEQFF.

The chain has TRBV20-1 and TRBJ1-1. The CDR3 loop spans 14 amino acids. Germline lookup yields CDR1 DFQATT and CDR2 SNEGSKA (reference sequence). The CDR3 loop is CSASSLMMNTEAFF.